Shown below are 5 T cell receptor beta chains from a single sample sequenced in a study of blood T cell repertoires in COVID-19. Sequenced by immunoSEQ multiplex PCR; TCRdb stores in-frame clones only, minus some. The sample yields about 150,000 clones, roughly 81% seen once. Sequencing was done on a sample of peripheral blood. These receptors originate from a human donor with acute or convalescent COVID-19. The donor label of this sample is uncertain.

The rearrangement joins TRBV5-1 to TRBJ2-2, with D possibly being TRBD1 (6 bases). V shed 1 base and J shed 4 bases, with 14 bases lying between them. The CDR3 totals 16 residues. CDR1 and CDR2 from the germline V gene are SGHRS and YFSETQ. In DNA, the CDR3 is TGCGCCAGCAGCTTGCGGCAGGGGACGGCCACCGGGGAGCTGTTTTTT. Translation: CASSLRQGTATGELFF.

The table lists this clone with a few counts. The genes are TRBV5-5 and TRBJ1-3, with D possibly TRBD1 on 5 matching bases. Per the germline V gene, CDR1 is SGHKS and CDR2 is YYEKEE (reference sequence). This CDR3 comprises 15 residues. The V and J ends lost 5 bases and 0 bases respectively, with 12 bases between them. The CDR3 is CASSFGGVSGNTIYF. The CDR3 nucleotides are TGTGCCAGCAGTTTTGGAGGGGTCTCTGGAAACACCATATATTTT.

The chain links TRBV27 to TRBJ2-3, with D possibly being TRBD2 (5 bases). Trimming stripped 4 bases from V and 4 bases from J, with 12 bases between. Germline V gene lookup returns CDR1 MNHEY and CDR2 SMNVEV (reference sequence). The CDR3 is 14 amino acids. The CDR3 protein is CASSSNGVSDTQYF. DNA for the CDR3: TGTGCCAGCAGTTCCAACGGGGTTTCAGATACGCAGTATTTT.

The chain uses TRBV6-5 and TRBJ1-2, with D possibly matching TRBD1 (5 bases). Germline CDR1 reads MNHEY; CDR2 reads SVGAGI. This CDR3 has 14 residues. V was cut by 6 bases and J by 4 bases, with 15 bases left in between. The CDR3 protein is CASSDSGISYGYTF. The CDR3 nucleotides are TGTGCCAGCAGCGACTCAGGGATTTCCTATGGCTACACCTTC.

Note on this clone: Other DNA sequences in this sample translate to the same CDR3. The chain couples TRBV27 to TRBJ2-7, with D perhaps TRBD2 (5 bases). Germline values: CDR1 MNHEY, CDR2 SMNVEV (reference sequence). The CDR3 consists of 14 residues. Trimming stripped 0 bases from V and 2 bases from J, with 8 bases between. The CDR3 reads CASSLSRGPYEQYF. The CDR3, as DNA: TGTGCCAGCAGTTTATCTCGGGGTCCCTACGAGCAGTACTTC.